The present TCR beta chain was sequenced within a study of a mutant IDH1 vaccine in newly diagnosed glioma. Looking at the study overall: Receipt of radiotherapy, temozolomide, or both preceded the study, and most received both.

This CDR3 region has 14 residues. The V end was cut by 1 base, the J end by 3 bases, with 10 bases between. CDR1 and CDR2 from the germline V gene are SGHRS and YFSETQ. Study-wide results and caveats: Immune responses arising from the vaccine appeared in around 93% of patients. Pseudoprogression seemed unrelated to changes in top peripheral T cell clonotypes.

Time point indicated: week 11, during vaccination. Topical imiquimod was applied with each vaccine dose, which held 300 ug of mutant IDH1 20-mer peptide. Astrocytomas found in donors were new, WHO grade 3 or 4, IDH1-mutant and ATRX-lost. The method was immunoSEQ multiplex PCR; TCRdb's version includes in-frame clones alone and lacks a portion of them. The sample gives 110,000 or so clones, about 90% of which show up once; 0.55% to 0.7% is in the top ten. Of note for this clone: What it recognizes is unknown.

This receptor was obtained from a woman in her 50s with glioma. The V call is TRBV5-1, the J call TRBJ1-1; no clear D gene. The specimen comprised PBMCs, sampled from a glioma patient whose treatment included an IDH1 peptide vaccine. CDR3 amino acids: CASSLKGMDTEAFF. CDR3 sequence (DNA): TGCGCCAGCAGCTTGAAGGGTATGGACACTGAAGCTTTCTTT.